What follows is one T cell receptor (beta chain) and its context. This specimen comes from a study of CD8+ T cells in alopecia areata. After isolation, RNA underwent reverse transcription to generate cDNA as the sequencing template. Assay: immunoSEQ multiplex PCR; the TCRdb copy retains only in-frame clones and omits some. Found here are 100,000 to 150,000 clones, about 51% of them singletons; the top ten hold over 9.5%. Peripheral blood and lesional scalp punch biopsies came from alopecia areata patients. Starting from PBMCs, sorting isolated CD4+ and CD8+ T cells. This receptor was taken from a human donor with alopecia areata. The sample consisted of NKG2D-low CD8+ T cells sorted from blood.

The CDR3 DNA reads TGTGCCTGGAGTGTACGGGCGGGGCGAAATGGCTACACCTTC. It encodes CAWSVRAGRNGYTF. This chain joins TRBV30 and TRBJ1-2; possibly TRBD1 for D (5 bases). Germline V CDR1 and CDR2: GTSNPN, SVGIG (reference sequence). The CDR3 extends over 14 amino acids. Trimming left V 0 bases short and J 6 bases short, with 14 bases between.